This T cell receptor (beta chain) was sequenced during a study of CD8 T cells in ankylosing spondylitis (dated by TCRdb to 2017 to 2019). Concerning the study at large: The study set out to find disease-linked TCR variants by profiling T cell receptor beta repertoires in ankylosing spondylitis patients and healthy donors. The full study cohort was made up of under 30 ankylosing spondylitis patients and 108 healthy donors. Peripheral blood was sampled, and synovial fluid was also collected from ankylosing spondylitis patients. Overall results and qualifications from the work: Significant enrichment of the disease-linked clones was reported in matched synovial fluid samples from ankylosing spondylitis patients. The disease-linked clones showed a CD8+ phenotype and occurred at relatively low frequencies in peripheral blood. A TCR beta motif of about 8 highly homologous amino acid variants appeared characteristic of blood from ankylosing spondylitis patients. Some TCR beta motif variants had previously been reported in synovial fluid and blood of reactive arthritis patients, which suggested common disease-initiation mechanisms.

This clonotype was seen more than once but under ten times. Its antigen has not been determined. The record has no base qualities; no much larger clone is one base away. The V end loses 0 bases and the J end loses 5 bases, and a stretch of 6 bases separates them. The cysteine opens and the phenylalanine closes a CDR3 of 12 amino acids. The DNA shown is the 36-base CDR3, in frame from base 1. Via the germline V gene, CDR1 is SGDLS and CDR2 YYNGEE. Sequencing instrument: Illumina HiSeq 2500. Quantitative 5'-RACE with molecular barcodes was the method used to prepare the TCR beta libraries. In the authors' own workflow: A new computational method, built on a probabilistic model of VDJ rearrangement, was used to identify disease-linked TCR variants. TCRdb trimmed the raw reads at Q25, called clones with MiXCR and kept productive beta chains. All rows with the same CDR3 protein become a single entry with the most common DNA and genes. The V and J calls were not made by the authors but by TCRdb's processing. A total of some 840,000 distinct CDR3 sequences appear in this sample, about an eighth of them only once. Approximately 0.51% of the sample rests with the top ten.

Sequenced material: blood, either unsorted or a sorted T cell fraction (not recorded which). The sequence is built from TRBV9 and TRBJ2-7, with no confident D gene call. This TCR was sampled from a male donor with ankylosing spondylitis. The DNA sequence is TGTGCCAGCAGCGTAGCTGAAAACGAGCAGTACTTC. This sequence encodes CASSVAENEQYF.